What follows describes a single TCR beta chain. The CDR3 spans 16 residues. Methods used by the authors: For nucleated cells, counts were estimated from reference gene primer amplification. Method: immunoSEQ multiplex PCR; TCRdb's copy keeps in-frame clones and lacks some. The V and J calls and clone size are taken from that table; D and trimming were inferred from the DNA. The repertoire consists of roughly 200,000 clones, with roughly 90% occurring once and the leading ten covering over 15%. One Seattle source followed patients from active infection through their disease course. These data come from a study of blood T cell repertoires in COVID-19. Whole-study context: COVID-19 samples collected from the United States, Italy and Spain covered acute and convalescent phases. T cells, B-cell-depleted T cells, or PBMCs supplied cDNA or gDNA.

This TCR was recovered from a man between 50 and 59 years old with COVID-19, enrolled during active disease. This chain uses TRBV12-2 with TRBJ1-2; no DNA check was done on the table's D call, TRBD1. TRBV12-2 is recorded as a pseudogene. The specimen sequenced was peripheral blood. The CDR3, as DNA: TGTGCAAGTCGCTTAGTACGTGGACAGGGCGGAATTGGCTACACCTTC. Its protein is CASRLVRGQGGIGYTF.